The T cell receptor beta chain under discussion was sequenced for a study of blood T cell repertoires in COVID-19. Whole-study context: Samples came from the United States, Italy and Spain, spanning acute and convalescent COVID-19. Sample material is recorded as cDNA or gDNA derived from T cells, B-cell-depleted T cells, or PBMCs.

The CDR3 extends over 16 amino acids. Per germline, CDR1 MNHNY and CDR2 SVGAGI (reference sequence). V shed 9 bases, J shed 7 bases, and the junction held 16 bases outside the gene matches. The table lists this clone with a count of one. Original methodology: Quantification of nucleated cells was approximated via reference gene primer amplification. The assay was immunoSEQ multiplex PCR, and TCRdb's table has in-frame clones only and misses some. That table furnishes V, J and clone size, whereas the DNA furnished D and trimming. The sample records about 150,000 clones, more than 70% being singletons. The sequencing sample was made of peripheral blood. The chain is built from TRBV6-6 and TRBJ2-2, with 8 nucleotides matching TRBD1. The receptor comes from a woman between 50 and 59 years old with acute or convalescent COVID-19. CDR3 in amino acids: CASRLQGVLGIGELFF. The CDR3 DNA is TGTGCCAGTCGGCTACAGGGGGTTCTAGGAATCGGGGAGCTGTTTTTT.